This TCR beta chain was captured by sequencing in a study of identifying expanded T cells in peripheral blood. Study-wide results and caveats: Across healthy donors, higher total template counts meant significantly greater roughly 2-week count variance.

Concerning this clone: Its antigen remains unknown.

The method was immunoSEQ multiplex PCR; TCRdb's version includes in-frame clones alone and lacks a portion of them. There are about 52,000 clones in the sample; approximately 79% occur only once, and about 15% lies in the top ten. The sample consisted of blood. The clonotype comes from a person between 18 and 75 years old in good health.

CDR3 loop: CASSLDRKNIQYF. The CDR3 DNA reads TGTGCCAGCAGCTTAGACAGAAAAAACATTCAGTACTTC. The rearrangement links TRBV7-2 to TRBJ2-4; no definite D call. Trimming stripped 1 base from V and 4 bases from J, with 5 bases between. Germline V CDR1 and CDR2: SGHTA, FQGNSA. The CDR3 extends over 13 amino acids.